This T cell receptor (beta chain) was captured by sequencing in a study of T cells in localized non-small cell lung cancer. Study-level results: Uninvolved adjacent lung showed higher T cell clonality than tumor. Prolonged overall survival went with higher T cell density in the blood.

The table came from immunoSEQ multiplex PCR; TCRdb's copy has only in-frame clones and leaves some out. Here the sample spans approximately 41,000 clones, roughly 90% being singletons. The CDR3 has 15 residues. Germline V gene sequence: CDR1 GTSNPN, CDR2 SVGIG (reference sequence). Trimming took 3 bases from V and 5 from J, leaving 19 bases between them. There are a few counts of this clone. Antigen unknown. This receptor was taken from an older female donor with stage I squamous cell lung carcinoma. The material was peripheral blood, obtained before any cancer treatment. V gene TRBV30 combines with J gene TRBJ1-1, with no clear D. The CDR3 DNA follows: TGTGCCTGGAGGGCCGGGCCCGGGTCCAGGACTGAAGCTTTCTTT. As protein: CAWRAGPGSRTEAFF.